This TCR beta chain was obtained from a study of control samples from healthy donors and cancer patients (dated by TCRdb to about 2020). About this clone: Its recognized antigen is unknown. There are no base qualities to consult, and no much larger clone falls within one base.

Library construction relied on the immunoSEQ multiplex PCR assay. TCRdb provides this immuneACCESS table in a form limited to in-frame rearrangements. Some clones are lacking; in checked studies, under half of them reflect an unresolved V gene, and why the rest are absent is not known. A total of more than 50,000 clones appear in this sample, less than 95% of them only once. The ten biggest clones cover 0.95% to 1.5% of the sample. Taken from cysteine to phenylalanine, the CDR3 has 11 residues. The read is trimmed to its CDR3 DNA, 33 bases read in frame from base 1. Between the V and J ends, shortened by 6 bases and 7 bases respectively, the junction contains 12 bases. Looking up the germline V gene (reference sequence) yields CDR1 DFQATT and CDR2 SNEGSKA.

Recombination connected TRBV20-1 to TRBJ1-2; no D gene call is confident. The TCR comes from a woman between 45 and 65 years old with colorectal cancer. The sample was PBMCs. The DNA sequence follows: TGCAGTGCCGTAAGGAGTCTTGGCTACACCTTC. It translates as CSAVRSLGYTF.